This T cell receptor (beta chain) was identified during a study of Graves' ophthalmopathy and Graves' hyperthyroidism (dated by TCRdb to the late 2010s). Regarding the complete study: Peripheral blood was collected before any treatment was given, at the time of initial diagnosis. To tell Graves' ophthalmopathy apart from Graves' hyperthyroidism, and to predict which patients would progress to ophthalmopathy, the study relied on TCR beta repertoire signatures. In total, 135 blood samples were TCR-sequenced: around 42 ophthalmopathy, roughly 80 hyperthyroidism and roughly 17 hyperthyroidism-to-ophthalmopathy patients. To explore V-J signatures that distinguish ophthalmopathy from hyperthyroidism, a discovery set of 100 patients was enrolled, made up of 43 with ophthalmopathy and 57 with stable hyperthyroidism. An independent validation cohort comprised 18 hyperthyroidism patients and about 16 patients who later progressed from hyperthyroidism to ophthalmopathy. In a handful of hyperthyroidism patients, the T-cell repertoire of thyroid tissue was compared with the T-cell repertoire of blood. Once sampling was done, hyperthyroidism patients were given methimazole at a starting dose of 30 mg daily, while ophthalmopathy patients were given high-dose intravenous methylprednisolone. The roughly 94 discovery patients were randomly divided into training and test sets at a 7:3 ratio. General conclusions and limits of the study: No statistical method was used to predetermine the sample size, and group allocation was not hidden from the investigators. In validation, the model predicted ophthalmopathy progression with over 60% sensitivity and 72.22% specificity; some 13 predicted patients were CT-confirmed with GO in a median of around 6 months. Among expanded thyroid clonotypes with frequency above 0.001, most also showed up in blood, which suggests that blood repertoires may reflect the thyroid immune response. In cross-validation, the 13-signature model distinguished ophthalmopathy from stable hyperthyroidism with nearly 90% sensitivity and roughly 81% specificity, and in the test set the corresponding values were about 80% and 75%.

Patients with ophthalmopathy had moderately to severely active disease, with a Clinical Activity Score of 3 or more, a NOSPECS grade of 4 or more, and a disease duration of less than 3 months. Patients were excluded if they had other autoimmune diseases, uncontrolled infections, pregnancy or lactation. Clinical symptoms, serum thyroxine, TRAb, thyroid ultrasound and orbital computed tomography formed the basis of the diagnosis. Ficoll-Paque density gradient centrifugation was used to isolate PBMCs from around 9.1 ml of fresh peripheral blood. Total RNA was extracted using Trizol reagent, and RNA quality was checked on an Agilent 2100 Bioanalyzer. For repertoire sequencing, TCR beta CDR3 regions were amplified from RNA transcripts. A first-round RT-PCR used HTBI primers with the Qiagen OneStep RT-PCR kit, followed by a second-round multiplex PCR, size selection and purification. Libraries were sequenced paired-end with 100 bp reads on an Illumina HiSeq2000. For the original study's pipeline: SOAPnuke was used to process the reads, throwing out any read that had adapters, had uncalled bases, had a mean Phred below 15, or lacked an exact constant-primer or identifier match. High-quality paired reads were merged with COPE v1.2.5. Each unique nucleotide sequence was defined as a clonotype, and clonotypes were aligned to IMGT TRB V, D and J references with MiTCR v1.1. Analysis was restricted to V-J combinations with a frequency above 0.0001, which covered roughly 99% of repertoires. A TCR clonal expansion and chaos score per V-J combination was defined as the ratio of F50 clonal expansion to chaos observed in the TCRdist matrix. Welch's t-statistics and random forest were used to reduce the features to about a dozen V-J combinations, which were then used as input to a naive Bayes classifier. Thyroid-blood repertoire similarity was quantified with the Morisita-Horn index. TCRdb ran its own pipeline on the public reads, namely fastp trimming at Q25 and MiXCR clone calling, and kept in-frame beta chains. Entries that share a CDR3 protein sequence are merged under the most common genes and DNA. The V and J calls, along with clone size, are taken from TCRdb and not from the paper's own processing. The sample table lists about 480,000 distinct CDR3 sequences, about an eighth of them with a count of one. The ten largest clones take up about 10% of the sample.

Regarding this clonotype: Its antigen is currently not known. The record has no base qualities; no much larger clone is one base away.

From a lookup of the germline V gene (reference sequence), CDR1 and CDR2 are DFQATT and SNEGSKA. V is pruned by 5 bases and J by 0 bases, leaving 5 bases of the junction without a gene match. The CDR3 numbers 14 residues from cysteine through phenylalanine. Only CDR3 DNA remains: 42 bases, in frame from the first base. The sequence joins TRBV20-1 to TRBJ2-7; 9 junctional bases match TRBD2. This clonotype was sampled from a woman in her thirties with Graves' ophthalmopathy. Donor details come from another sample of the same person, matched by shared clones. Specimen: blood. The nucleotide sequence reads TGCAGTGCTGCGACTAGCGGAAGCTCCTACGAGCAGTACTTC. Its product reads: CSAATSGSSYEQYF.